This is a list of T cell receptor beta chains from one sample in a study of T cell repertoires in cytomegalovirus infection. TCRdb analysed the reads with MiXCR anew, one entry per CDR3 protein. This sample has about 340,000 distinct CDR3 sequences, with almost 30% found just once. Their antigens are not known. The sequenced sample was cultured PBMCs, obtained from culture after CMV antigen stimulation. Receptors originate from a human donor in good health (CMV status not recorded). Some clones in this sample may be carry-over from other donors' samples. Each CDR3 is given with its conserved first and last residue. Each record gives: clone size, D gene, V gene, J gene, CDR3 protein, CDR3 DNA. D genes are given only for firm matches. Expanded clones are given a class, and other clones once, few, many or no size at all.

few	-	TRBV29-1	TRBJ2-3	CSVTPPAVRTDTQYF	TGCAGCGTTACCCCCCCCGCAGTCCGAACAGATACGCAGTATTTT
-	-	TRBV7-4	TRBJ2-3	CASSLEGISTDTQYF	TGTGCCAGCAGCTTAGAAGGAATTAGCACAGATACGCAGTATTTT
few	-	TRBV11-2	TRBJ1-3	CASREPGSSGNTIYF	TGTGCCAGCAGAGAACCCGGGAGCTCTGGAAACACCATATATTTT
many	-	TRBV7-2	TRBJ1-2	CASSLRTETSGGGYTF	TGTGCCAGCAGCTTACGCACAGAGACTTCAGGCGGGGGCTACACCTTC
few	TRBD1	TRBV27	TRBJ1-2	CASSLRTGGHGYTF	TGTGCCAGCAGTCTAAGGACAGGGGGCCATGGCTACACCTTC
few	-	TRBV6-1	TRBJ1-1	CASSARDLLEAFF	TGTGCCAGCAGCGCTCGAGACCTTCTTGAAGCTTTCTTT
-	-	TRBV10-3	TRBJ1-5	CAITGGTNQPQHF	TGTGCCATCACGGGCGGAACCAATCAGCCCCAGCATTTT
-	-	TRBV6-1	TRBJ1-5	CASSELGGYSNQPQHF	TGTGCCAGCAGTGAACTAGGAGGATATAGCAATCAGCCCCAGCATTTT
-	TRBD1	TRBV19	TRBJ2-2	CASSGQGWTGELFF	TGTGCCAGTAGTGGACAGGGTTGGACCGGGGAGCTGTTTTTT
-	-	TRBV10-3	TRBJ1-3	CAISGVSSSGNTIYF	TGTGCCATCAGTGGGGTCTCAAGCTCTGGAAACACCATATATTTT
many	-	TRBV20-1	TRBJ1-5	CSARGLGRSNQPQHF	TGCAGTGCTAGAGGACTAGGAAGGTCAAATCAGCCCCAGCATTTT
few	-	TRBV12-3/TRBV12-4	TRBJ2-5	CASSPRTPQETQYF	TGTGCCAGCAGCCCTCGGACACCACAAGAGACCCAGTACTTC
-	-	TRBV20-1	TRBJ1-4	CSARGENTEKLFF	TGCAGTGCTAGGGGGGAAAATACCGAAAAACTGTTTTTT
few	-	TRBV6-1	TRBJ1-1	CASRDSEAFF	TGTGCCAGCAGGGACAGCGAAGCTTTCTTT
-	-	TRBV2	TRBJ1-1	CASSEFEKMNTEAFF	TGTGCCAGCAGTGAGTTTGAGAAAATGAACACTGAAGCTTTCTTT
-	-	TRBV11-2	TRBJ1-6	CASSLDTGSPLHF	TGTGCCAGCAGCTTAGATACAGGGTCACCCCTCCACTTT
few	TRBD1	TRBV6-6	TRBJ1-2	CASSYSGDRGRLHGYTF	TGTGCCAGCAGTTACTCGGGGGACAGGGGGCGTTTGCATGGCTACACCTTC
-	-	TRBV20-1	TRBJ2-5	CSAKTASQETQYF	TGCAGTGCTAAGACAGCCTCCCAAGAGACCCAGTACTTC
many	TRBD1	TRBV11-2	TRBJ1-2	CASSSGGEGQGYTF	TGTGCCAGCAGCTCAGGGGGGGAAGGGCAGGGCTACACCTTC
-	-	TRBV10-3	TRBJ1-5	CAISEGRLNSNQPQHF	TGTGCCATCAGTGAGGGTAGGCTCAATAGCAATCAGCCCCAGCATTTT
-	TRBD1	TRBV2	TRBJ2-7	CASSVRDREFGEQYF	TGTGCCAGCAGTGTAAGGGACAGGGAGTTTGGCGAGCAGTACTTC
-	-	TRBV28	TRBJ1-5	CASRPGGRSSNQPQHF	TGTGCCAGCAGACCCGGGGGTCGGTCTAGCAATCAGCCCCAGCATTTT